Below, 25 T cell receptor beta chains from the same sample are listed, as sequenced in a study of blood T cell repertoires in COVID-19. The table came from immunoSEQ multiplex PCR; TCRdb's copy has only in-frame clones and leaves some out. The table records about 28,000 clones, roughly 87% of them present only once. The specimen was peripheral blood. Receptors originate from a human donor in a cohort sampled during active COVID-19.

V is TRBV23-1 and J is TRBJ2-5; possible D gene TRBD1, 6 bases. TRBV23-1 is filed as an ORF, its function uncertain. The V gene lost 7 bases and the J gene lost 2 bases, with 29 bases spanning the gap. The CDR3 runs to 19 residues. CDR3 amino acids: CASTPSSALLTGAQETQYF. The CDR3 DNA reads TGCGCCAGCACCCCATCATCTGCTCTTTTGACAGGCGCGCAAGAGACCCAGTACTTC.

The chain recombines TRBV28 with TRBJ1-6; TRBD1 matches 10 bases. CDR3 size: 14 residues. V gave up 5 bases and J gave up 10 bases; unmatched junction bases: 5. Germline values: CDR1 MDHEN, CDR2 SYDVKM. The CDR3 region is CASSPGQGWSPLHF. The DNA for the CDR3 is TGTGCCAGCAGTCCGGGACAGGGGTGGTCACCCCTCCACTTT.

The chain is built from TRBV7-3 and TRBJ2-3; a possible D gene is TRBD2 (6 bases). The CDR3 consists of 17 residues. Trimming shortened V by 2 bases and J by 0 bases, and 15 bases separated the two germline ends. From germline, CDR1 is SGHTA and CDR2 FQGTGA. The CDR3 protein is CASSLGFAGGSTDTQYF. The CDR3 DNA reads as TGTGCCAGCAGCTTAGGGTTTGCCGGGGGTAGCACAGATACGCAGTATTTT.

The J gene is TRBJ2-5, the V gene TRBV11-1; the D is unclear. Between the trimmed V and J ends, which lost 8 bases and 1 base, there was a span of 11 bases. The length of the CDR3 is 13 residues. The germline gives CDR1 SGHAT, CDR2 FQDESV (reference sequence). The CDR3 coding sequence is TGTGCCAGCCGTGGGCACAGCCAAGAGACCCAGTACTTC. This codes for CASRGHSQETQYF.

The gene calls are TRBV9 and TRBJ2-3; the match to TRBD2 covers 11 bases. The CDR3 contains 15 residues. Germline V CDR1 and CDR2: SGDLS, YYNGEE. With 0 bases clipped from V and 6 bases from J, the junction kept 3 bases outside the gene matches. The DNA of the CDR3 is TGTGCCAGCAGCGTAGGACTAGCGGGGATGGATACGCAGTATTTT. Its translation is CASSVGLAGMDTQYF. Supplemented by reference TRBV9 and TRBJ2-3, the full variable domain reads DSGVTQTPKHLITATGQRVTLRCSPRSGDLSVYWYQQSLDQGLQFLIQYYNGEERAKGNILERFSAQQFPDLHSELNLSSLELGDSALYFCASSVGLAGMDTQYFGPGTRLTVL.

The chain combines TRBV9 with TRBJ2-1; no firm D call. The CDR3 sequence is 13 residues long. Trimming shortened V by 0 bases and J by 7 bases, and 8 bases separated the two germline ends. Germline loops: CDR1 SGDLS, CDR2 YYNGEE. The CDR3 sequence: CASSVAHWNEQFF. The CDR3 nucleotides read TGTGCCAGCAGCGTAGCCCACTGGAATGAGCAGTTCTTC.

V gene TRBV6-5 combines with J gene TRBJ1-1, with 10 bases aligning to TRBD1. Losses at the gene ends were 6 bases for V and 3 bases for J; bases not matched to a gene: 7. CDR3 size: 15 residues. CDR1 and CDR2 (germline): MNHEY, SVGAGI. DNA for the CDR3: TGTGCCAGCAGCATCGGGACAGGGGAACACACTGAAGCTTTCTTT. Its protein product is CASSIGTGEHTEAFF.

CDR3 sequence reads: CASGLGRWAGQDITYNEQFF. CDR3 in DNA: TGTGCTAGTGGTTTGGGGCGGTGGGCGGGACAGGATATCACCTACAATGAGCAGTTCTTC. This sequence joins TRBV12-5 and TRBJ2-1; 8 positions agree with TRBD1. Looked up from germline, CDR1 is LGHNT and CDR2 is FRNRAP. The CDR3 is made up of 20 amino acids. Trimming cost V 1 base and J 2 bases; bases outside gene matches: 16.

The chain has TRBV7-3 and TRBJ2-3; 8 nucleotides align to TRBD2. J lost 6 bases, V lost 8 bases, and 7 bases had no gene match. The germline V gene has CDR1 SGHTA and CDR2 FQGTGA. This CDR3 is built from 13 residues. CDR3: CASRRGVRDTQYF. For the CDR3, the DNA is TGTGCCAGCCGGCGGGGGGTTAGGGATACGCAGTATTTT.

Here the CDR3 reads CASRSDKNYEQYF. CDR3 nucleotides: TGTGCCAGCAGATCGGACAAGAACTACGAGCAGTACTTC. J is TRBJ2-7 and V is TRBV6-5; D may be TRBD1 (5 bases). V gave up 6 bases and J gave up 3 bases, with 12 bases separating them. CDR1 is MNHEY and CDR2 is SVGAGI in the germline V gene. The length of the CDR3 is 13 residues.

The chain is built from TRBV2 and TRBJ1-3; D is ambiguous. Per germline, CDR1 SNHLY and CDR2 FYNNEI. Trimming pared 1 base from V and 0 bases from J, leaving 7 bases between. The CDR3 runs to 15 residues. The CDR3 DNA sequence: TGTGCCAGCAGTGAAGGGAGGGCCTCTGGAAACACCATATATTTT. Encoded protein: CASSEGRASGNTIYF.

The chain couples TRBV23-1 to TRBJ2-6, with 7 bases that match TRBD2. TRBV23-1 is an ORF, and what it does is uncertain. This CDR3 has 14 amino acids. The J segment lost 2 bases and the V segment lost 7 bases, leaving 2 bases of the junction unmatched. As DNA, the CDR3 is TGCGCCAGCACGGGGGGTACTGGGGCCAACGTCCTGACTTTC. Translated, it gives CASTGGTGANVLTF.

The chain combines TRBV11-3 with TRBJ2-7; D is perhaps TRBD1 (5 bases). Trimming removed 2 bases from V and 5 bases from J, with 16 bases in between. This CDR3 is 15 amino acids long. Per germline, CDR1 SGHNT and CDR2 YENEEA. CDR3 in amino acids: CASSLNPSGNHEQYF. The DNA for the CDR3 is TGTGCCAGCAGCTTAAACCCATCAGGGAACCACGAGCAGTACTTC.

CDR3 residues: CAWSRISSGDPLSYEQYF. DNA for the CDR3: TGTGCCTGGAGTAGAATAAGCTCGGGGGATCCCCTCTCCTACGAGCAGTACTTC. The chain combines TRBV30 with TRBJ2-7; D perhaps matches TRBD2 (6 bases). The CDR3 totals 18 residues. CDR1 is GTSNPN, CDR2 SVGIG, per germline (reference sequence). Trimming cost V 2 bases and J 0 bases, with 23 bases left between them. Full variable domain (rest looked up from reference TRBV30 and TRBJ2-7): SQTIHQWPATLVQPVGSPLSLECTVEGTSNPNLYWYRQAAGRGLQLLFYSVGIGQISSEVPQNLSASRPQDRQFILSSKKLLLSDSGFYLCAWSRISSGDPLSYEQYFGPGTRLTVT.

This clone was seen just once. The V gene is TRBV29-1, the J gene TRBJ2-3, with D maybe TRBD2 (5 bases). The CDR3 spans 15 residues. The V gene's germline CDR1 is SQVTM and CDR2 ANQGSEA. Trimming shortened V by 7 bases and J by 4 bases, and 21 bases separated the two germline ends. For the CDR3, the DNA is TGCAGCGCACCGGACTCTCTTGGACCACCAGATACGCAGTATTTT. Its protein product is CSAPDSLGPPDTQYF.

This clone was counted a few times. CDR3 nucleotides: TGTGCCAGCAGCCGGACAGACCAAGAGACCCAGTACTTC. Its translation: CASSRTDQETQYF. The chain employs TRBV7-3 and TRBJ2-5; tentative D call: TRBD1 (6 bases). Germline-derived CDR1 and CDR2 are SGHTA and FQGTGA. There are 13 residues in the CDR3. The ends were cut back, 5 bases at V and 0 bases at J, with 7 bases in the middle.

V and J are TRBV4-3 and TRBJ2-3; tentatively, D is TRBD2 (7 bases). V dropped 0 bases and J dropped 2 bases, with 12 bases sitting between them. Germline CDR1 LGHNA, CDR2 YSLEER. The CDR3 is 16 residues long. The DNA of the CDR3 is TGCGCCAGCAGCCAAGATCGGGGGGCTCCCACAGATACGCAGTATTTT. Translating it yields CASSQDRGAPTDTQYF.

The V call is TRBV5-8, the J call TRBJ2-7, with D maybe TRBD1 (6 bases). This CDR3 contains 14 residues. Per the germline V gene, CDR1 is SGHTS and CDR2 is YDEGEE. With 3 bases removed from V and 0 bases from J, the gap between germline ends came to 10 bases. CDR3 region: CASSSGQSSYEQYF. DNA of the CDR3: TGTGCCAGCAGCTCGGGACAAAGCTCCTACGAGCAGTACTTC.

Points on this clone: One end of the junction varies from germline; a read error may be responsible. The rearrangement joins TRBV7-9 to TRBJ2-3, with 8 bases lining up with TRBD2. Looked up from germline, CDR1 is SEHNR and CDR2 is FQNEAQ (reference sequence). The CDR3 consists of 12 residues. The chain's CDR3 is CASSGRGAPGNF. The CDR3 DNA sequence: TGTGCCAGCAGCGGGCGGGGGGCGCCGGGGAATTTT.

J is TRBJ1-4 and V is TRBV9; perhaps TRBD1 as D (5 bases). Germline CDR1 is SGDLS and CDR2 is YYNGEE. The CDR3 extends over 15 amino acids. V was pared by 0 bases and J by 7 bases, with 13 bases between. CDR3 sequence reads: CASSVDGSGGEKLFF. The CDR3 DNA follows: TGTGCCAGCAGCGTAGACGGTAGCGGGGGTGAAAAACTGTTTTTT. The full variable domain, completed using reference TRBV9 and TRBJ1-4, is DSGVTQTPKHLITATGQRVTLRCSPRSGDLSVYWYQQSLDQGLQFLIQYYNGEERAKGNILERFSAQQFPDLHSELNLSSLELGDSALYFCASSVDGSGGEKLFFGSGTQLSVL.

The V and J genes are TRBV30 and TRBJ2-7; perhaps TRBD1 as D (7 bases). CDR3 length: 14 amino acids. The V gene's germline CDR1 is GTSNPN and CDR2 SVGIG (reference sequence). V was trimmed by 3 bases and J by 4 bases, leaving 16 bases between them. CDR3 coding DNA: TGTGCCTGGAGCCGCCAGACAGGGAGGTACGAGCAGTACTTC. As protein: CAWSRQTGRYEQYF.

V usage is TRBV27 and J usage is TRBJ2-2; a weak D match, TRBD2 (6 bases). Germline V gives CDR1 MNHEY, CDR2 SMNVEV (reference sequence). The CDR3 contains 14 residues. V lost 8 bases to trimming and J lost 6 bases, with 16 bases between them. CDR3 region: CASRPAGFPGELFF. DNA for the CDR3: TGTGCCAGCCGCCCCGCGGGGTTCCCCGGGGAGCTGTTTTTT.

The V gene is TRBV30, the J gene TRBJ2-7; 9 bases map to TRBD1. The CDR3 is 15 residues long. CDR1 is GTSNPN, CDR2 SVGIG, per germline (reference sequence). V lost 0 bases, J lost 5 bases, and 8 bases stayed unmatched. CDR3 sequence reads: CAWSVPGTGFDEQYF. CDR3 DNA: TGTGCCTGGAGTGTCCCCGGGACAGGGTTCGACGAGCAGTACTTC.

The V and J genes are TRBV7-6 and TRBJ1-3; D remains unclear. CDR1 is SGHVS and CDR2 is FNYEAQ in the germline V gene. This CDR3 is 15 amino acids long. Trimming removed 2 bases from V and 0 bases from J, with 8 bases in between. The CDR3 spells CASSLWADSGNTIYF. In DNA, the CDR3 is TGTGCCAGCAGCTTATGGGCAGACTCTGGAAACACCATATATTTT.

This chain uses TRBV12-5 with TRBJ1-5, with D unresolved. The CDR3 contains 13 residues. With 5 bases removed from V and 0 bases from J, the gap between germline ends came to 5 bases. Germline loops: CDR1 LGHNT, CDR2 FRNRAP. The DNA of the CDR3 is TGTGCTAGTGGTACTAATAGCAATCAGCCCCAGCATTTT. Its protein product is CASGTNSNQPQHF.